This T cell receptor (beta chain) was captured by sequencing in a study of control samples from healthy donors and cancer patients (dated by TCRdb to 2020 to 2022). The germline V and J ends show losses of 2 bases and 5 bases respectively, and no gene match explains 7 bases of the junction. Reading the germline V gene gives CDR1 KGHDR and CDR2 SFDVKD. The CDR3 contains 15 residues, cysteine and phenylalanine counted. The retained sequence is limited to the CDR3, 45 bases, with the frame set at the first base. Libraries were constructed by the immunoSEQ multiplex PCR assay. TCRdb took this table from immuneACCESS and kept in-frame rearrangements with V and J called. Such tables lack part of the clones; where checked against another copy, unresolved V genes explain under half of the gap, and the rest is unexplained. A total of approximately 80,000 clones appear in this sample, roughly nine tenths of them only once. Roughly 14% of the sample goes to the ten largest clones.

In regard to this clone: The antigen it recognizes is unknown. Per-nucleotide qualities are absent, and no much larger clonotype sits a single base away.

This TCR was sampled from a man in his thirties or forties in good health. The chain joins TRBV24-1 to TRBJ2-5; TRBD1 aligns with 7 central bases. Specimen: blood. At the DNA level, the sequence is TGTGCCACCAGTGATTCGACAGGGCCGGGGGAGACCCAGTACTTC. Its amino acids are CATSDSTGPGETQYF.